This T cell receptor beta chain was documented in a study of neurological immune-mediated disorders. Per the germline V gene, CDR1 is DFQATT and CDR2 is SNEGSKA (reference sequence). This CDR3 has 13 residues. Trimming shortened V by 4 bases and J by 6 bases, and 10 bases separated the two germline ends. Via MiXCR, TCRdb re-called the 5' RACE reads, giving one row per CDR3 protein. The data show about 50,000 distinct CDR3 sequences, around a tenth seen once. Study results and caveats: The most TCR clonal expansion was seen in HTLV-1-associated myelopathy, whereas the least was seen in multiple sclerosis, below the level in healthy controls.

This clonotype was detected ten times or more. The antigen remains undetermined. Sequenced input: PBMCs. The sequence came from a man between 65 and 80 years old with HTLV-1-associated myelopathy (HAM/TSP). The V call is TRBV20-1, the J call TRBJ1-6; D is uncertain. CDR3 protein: CSAISTANSPLHF. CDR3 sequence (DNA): TGCAGTGCTATTTCGACTGCTAATTCACCCCTCCACTTT.